This TCR beta chain was sequenced during a study of tumor-infiltrating lymphocytes in oesophageal squamous cell carcinoma. TCRdb reprocessed the PCR reads with MiXCR, giving one entry per CDR3 protein. This sample has 11,000 to 15,000 distinct CDR3 sequences, with approximately 45% found just once. Germline loops: CDR1 SGHAT, CDR2 FQNNGV. There are 16 residues in the CDR3. This clonotype was sampled from a male donor with esophageal squamous cell carcinoma. Sample: blood. The rearrangement joins TRBV11-2 to TRBJ2-5, with a weak D call TRBD2 (6 bases). The J call could be wrong; TRBJ2-7 is a better fit for the DNA end. Written as DNA, the CDR3 is TGTGCCAGCAGCTTTCGTGATCGACTAGAGACCTACGAGCAGTACTTC. Translated: CASSFRDRLETYEQYF.